This T cell receptor (beta chain) was retrieved from a study of OX40 agonist ivuxolimab in advanced cancers. Study results and caveats: By week 6 at 0.1 to 3.0 mg/kg, blood CD4+ and CD8+ T cells had expanded clonally.

As to this clone: The antigen is undetermined.

Anyone with autoimmune disease history or systemic immunosuppression was excluded. The study sampled blood at baseline, cycle 4 day 1, and cycle 7 day 1. Assay used: immunoSEQ multiplex PCR; TCRdb lists only in-frame clones, some missing. The data hold just under 75,000 clones, with 80% to 95% observed a single time. The CDR3 is made up of 15 amino acids. CDR1 and CDR2 from the germline V gene are SGHNT and YYREEE (reference sequence). The V and J ends lost 4 bases and 2 bases, in that order; junction bases with no gene match: 5. The genes are TRBV5-4 and TRBJ2-7, with TRBD2 matching over 11 bases. This TCR was recovered from an adult with an advanced solid tumor such as melanoma, head and neck, liver or kidney cancer. Sequences were derived from CD4+ or CD8+ T cells sorted from blood, sampled in a trial of the OX40 agonist ivuxolimab. The CDR3 region is CASSTGTSGTYEQYF. CDR3 sequence (DNA): TGTGCCAGCAGCACCGGGACTAGCGGAACCTACGAGCAGTACTTC.